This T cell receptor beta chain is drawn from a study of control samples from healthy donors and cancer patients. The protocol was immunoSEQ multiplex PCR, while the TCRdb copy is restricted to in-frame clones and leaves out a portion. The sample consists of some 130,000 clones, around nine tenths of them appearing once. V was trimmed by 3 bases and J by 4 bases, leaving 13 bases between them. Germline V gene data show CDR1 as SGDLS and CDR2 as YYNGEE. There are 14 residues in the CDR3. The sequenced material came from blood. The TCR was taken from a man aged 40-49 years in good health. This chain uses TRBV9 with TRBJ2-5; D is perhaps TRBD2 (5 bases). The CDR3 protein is CASSGLRVGETQYF. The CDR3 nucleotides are TGTGCCAGCAGCGGTCTGCGGGTGGGAGAGACCCAGTACTTC.